This T cell receptor (beta chain) came from a study of response to subunit inactivated influenza vaccine (dated by TCRdb to 2016 to 2018). Turning to the overall study: To follow how T cells responded to a trivalent subunit inactivated influenza vaccine, the researchers relied on deep quantitative profiling of the T cell receptor repertoire.

The CDR3 numbers 14 residues from cysteine through phenylalanine. The retained sequence is limited to the CDR3, 42 bases, with the frame set at the first base. Trimming takes 3 bases from V and 9 bases from J, and the germline ends sit 15 bases apart. What the research found in general, with its limitations: The authors suggested that each seasonal influenza vaccination may recruit only a limited number of new T cells.

This clonotype was picked up a small number of times. Its antigen remains unidentified. Base qualities are not provided; no much larger clone lies one nucleotide away. The method was RT-PCR. Instrument on record: Illumina HiSeq 2500. In TCRdb, the public reads were trimmed at Q25 with fastp and aligned with MiXCR, with productive beta chains retained. CDR3 protein sequences are deduplicated, and each keeps its most common genes and DNA. This sample lists more than 550,000 distinct CDR3 sequences; over 9% were detected once. The ten largest clones take up 8% to 13% of the sample. These same data were also listed under a study on T cells expressing NK-cell markers. The second investigation adds: TCR beta cDNA libraries were made by 5'RACE template switching that added a universal primer site and unique molecular identifiers. Several donors provided sorted CD3+CD56+NKG2C+, CD3+CD56+NKG2C- and CD3+CD56-NKG2C+ T-cell subsets, whose TCR beta-chain repertoires were profiled. Among the eight sequenced donors, only one was HCMV-seronegative, while the other seven were HCMV-seropositive. To restrict sorting to alphabetaTCR-expressing T cells, an anti-gammadeltaTCR antibody was added in several experiments. In more than five donors, the dominant CD3+CD56+NKG2C+ clonotypes were found to rank among the top 10 CD8+ clonotypes and to make up about 1.0-7.5% of CD8+ T cells. Those dominant clonotypes were again the most abundant among CD3+CD56-NKG2C+ cells in a handful of donors, at roughly 28.3-65%. Whether the expanded NKG2C-expressing T cell clones were specific for HCMV antigens remained unclear. The study sequenced eight donors, all healthy volunteers chosen at random: three men and five women. To determine HCMV serostatus, a commercial ELISA kit was used to detect HCMV-specific IgG in serum. Ficoll density gradient centrifugation was used to isolate peripheral blood mononuclear cells from blood. For about six donors, bulk peripheral blood T-cell repertoires were additionally sequenced from unsorted PBMC. Priming for cDNA synthesis came from the TCR beta constant segment, and two successive PCR amplification steps followed. The libraries were sequenced on Illumina HiSeq 2000/2500, MiSeq or NextSeq, producing 2 x 150 bp reads. MIGEC handled demultiplexing of the reads and grouping by UMI, while MiTCR was used to assemble and quantify clonotypes. To exclude erroneous sequences, any TCR cDNA sequence not supported by at least two reads was discarded. Downstream repertoire analysis used the tcR package, and clonotypes were matched across fractions by CDR3 nucleotide sequence plus V segment. VDJmatch was used to annotate antigen specificity against VDJdb, with one amino acid substitution allowed in CDR3.

The TCR was taken from a man aged 45-65 years who received an inactivated influenza vaccine. Donor details come from another sample of the same person, matched by shared clones. The rearranged segments are TRBV12-3 or TRBV12-4 and TRBJ1-5; perhaps TRBD1 is the D gene, with 6 bases matching. This material consisted of PBMCs from blood, taken on the day of vaccination. The sequenced DNA is TGTGCCAGCAGTTTGGGGGACACTGGGAGGCCCCAGCATTTT. Translation gives CASSLGDTGRPQHF.